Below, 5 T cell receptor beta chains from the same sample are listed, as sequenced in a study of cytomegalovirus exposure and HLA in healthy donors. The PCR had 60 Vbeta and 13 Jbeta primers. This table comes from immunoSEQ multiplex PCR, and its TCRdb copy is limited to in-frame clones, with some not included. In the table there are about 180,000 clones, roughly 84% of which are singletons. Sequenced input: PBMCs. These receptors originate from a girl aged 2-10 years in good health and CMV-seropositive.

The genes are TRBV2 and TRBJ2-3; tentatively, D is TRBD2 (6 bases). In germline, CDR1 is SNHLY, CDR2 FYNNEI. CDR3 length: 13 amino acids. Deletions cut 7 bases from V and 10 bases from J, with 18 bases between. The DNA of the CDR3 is TGTGCCAGCATGGCTGAACTAGCTGAAGCGCAGTATTTT. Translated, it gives CASMAELAEAQYF.

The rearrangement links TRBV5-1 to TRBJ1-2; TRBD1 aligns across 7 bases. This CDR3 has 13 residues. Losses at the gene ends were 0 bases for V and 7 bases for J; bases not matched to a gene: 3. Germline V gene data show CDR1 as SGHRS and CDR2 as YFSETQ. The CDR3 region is CASSLGNRGGYTF. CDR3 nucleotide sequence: TGCGCCAGCAGCTTGGGGAACAGGGGTGGCTACACCTTC.

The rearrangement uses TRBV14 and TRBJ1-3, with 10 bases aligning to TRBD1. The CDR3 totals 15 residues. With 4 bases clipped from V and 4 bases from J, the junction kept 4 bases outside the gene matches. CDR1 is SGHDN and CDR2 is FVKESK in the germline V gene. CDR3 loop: CASSRDRGYGNTIYF. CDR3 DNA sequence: TGTGCCAGCAGCCGGGACAGGGGATACGGAAACACCATATATTTT.

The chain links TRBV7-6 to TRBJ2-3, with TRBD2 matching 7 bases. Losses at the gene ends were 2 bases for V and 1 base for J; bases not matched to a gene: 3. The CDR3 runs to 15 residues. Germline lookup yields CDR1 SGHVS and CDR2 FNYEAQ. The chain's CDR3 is CASSLPGGGTDTQYF. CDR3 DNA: TGTGCCAGCAGCTTACCGGGAGGCGGCACAGATACGCAGTATTTT.

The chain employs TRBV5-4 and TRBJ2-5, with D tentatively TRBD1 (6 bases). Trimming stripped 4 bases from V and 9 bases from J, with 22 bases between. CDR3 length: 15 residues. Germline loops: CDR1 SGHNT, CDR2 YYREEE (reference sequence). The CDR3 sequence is CASSPDSGAIRSQYF. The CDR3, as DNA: TGTGCCAGCAGCCCTGATTCAGGGGCCATCAGGTCCCAGTACTTC.